This is a list of T cell receptor beta chains from one sample in a study of T cells in Graves' hyperthyroidism and ophthalmopathy. Via MiXCR, TCRdb re-called the multiplex PCR reads, giving one row per CDR3 protein. This sample yields hundreds of thousands of distinct CDR3 sequences, of which about 14% are seen a single time; roughly an eighth belongs to the top ten. Sequencing was done on a sample of blood. The receptors come from a woman between 50 and 59 years old with Graves' ophthalmopathy. The conserved cysteine and the conserved F or W are not part of the CDR3 here. Clone size appears in some rows only: once, few, many, or a class for an expanded clone.

v_call,j_call,clone_size,cdr3_aa
TRBV5-1,TRBJ2-7,many,ASSSRQSYEQY
TRBV28,TRBJ2-1,many,ASTEGLTSYNEQF
TRBV6-2/TRBV6-3,TRBJ2-2,many,ASSLSWPGELF
TRBV4-2,TRBJ2-3,many,ASSQDWASAHTDTQY
TRBV11-2,TRBJ2-7,many,ASSSPASSYEQY
TRBV18,TRBJ2-7,many,ASSQGTSGTKSYEQY
TRBV15,TRBJ2-2,few,ATSKNTGELF
TRBV11-3,TRBJ1-2,many,ASSLDFMGRGYT
TRBV7-6,TRBJ1-6,NA,ASSLAQGQNGSPLH
TRBV27,TRBJ1-6,NA,ASTTTGGHISYNSPLH
TRBV7-9,TRBJ2-3,NA,ASRPVAGRPDTQY
TRBV6-2/TRBV6-3,TRBJ2-1,many,ASSYRPIENYNEQF
TRBV4-3,TRBJ2-3,NA,ASSQEGVGGTDTQY
TRBV29-1,TRBJ2-3,few,SVPQGAGGPSDTQY
TRBV30,TRBJ1-2,many,AWSGSSGLGYT
TRBV28,TRBJ1-4,many,ASSLLGAVNEKLF
TRBV7-2,TRBJ1-2,many,ASSRGQGRYYT
TRBV28,TRBJ1-5,few,ASSFIQGGGQPQH
TRBV7-8,TRBJ2-1,many,ASSRAGSYNEQF
TRBV3-1,TRBJ2-1,many,ASSQGSGSSYNEQF
TRBV11-2,TRBJ2-7,many,ASSLDPGLAYEQY
TRBV4-3,TRBJ1-1,NA,ASSQQRGREAF
TRBV9,TRBJ2-1,NA,ASSVEASRYNEQF
TRBV30,TRBJ1-1,NA,AWSTTGRQAF
TRBV2,TRBJ1-2,NA,ASSEGGSGYGYT
TRBV20-1,TRBJ2-4,NA,SAPRGGRAKNIQY
TRBV20-1,TRBJ1-6,few,SVGGGSPLH
TRBV12-3/TRBV12-4,TRBJ2-1,many,ASSETAGGPHEQF
TRBV7-9,TRBJ1-2,many,ASSLGQGSPYYGYT
TRBV20-1,TRBJ2-4,NA,SASGSGQGSNIQY
TRBV9,TRBJ2-1,NA,ASNREATYNEQF
TRBV7-9,TRBJ2-5,NA,ASSLQIQETQY
TRBV7-9,TRBJ2-1,many,ASSLQAGGPYNEQF